This T cell receptor beta chain was found in a study of blood T cells in healthy people across ages. Germline V gene lookup returns CDR1 SEHNR and CDR2 FQNEAQ (reference sequence). This CDR3 spans 15 amino acids. In this sample, this clonotype turned up a few times. No antigen is known for it. Study outcomes and limitations: Naive and antigen-experienced cells could not be conclusively compared, given unsorted PBMCs.

Together with a sample-barcoded 5' primer, a J-beta primer mix was included in a second PCR lasting 7 to 11 cycles. A tag from a template-switch adaptor with 12 random nucleotides marked each cDNA molecule. MiXCR was run by TCRdb on the 5' RACE reads, yielding one entry per CDR3 protein. The data contain approximately 760,000 distinct CDR3 sequences, roughly 25% of them singletons. This sample also belongs to another study, concerning T cells of mothers and their children. That report notes: Slightly, though not significantly, more overlap was seen in related than in unrelated mother-child pairs.

The sequence came from a boy between 10 and 17 years old in good health. This chain uses TRBV7-9 with TRBJ2-5; 11 bases line up with TRBD1. The J call may be mistaken, given a closer DNA end match to TRBJ2-7. Sequenced: blood. CDR3 DNA sequence: TGTGCCAGCAGCTTAAGGGACAGGGGGACCTACGAGCAGTACTTC. Translation: CASSLRDRGTYEQYF.